This TCR beta chain was captured by sequencing in a study of blood T cell repertoires in COVID-19. As for the study in general: Collection of acute and convalescent COVID-19 samples took place in the United States, Italy and Spain. PBMCs, B-cell-depleted T cells, or T cells provided the cDNA or gDNA that made up the material.

This CDR3 contains 14 residues. In germline, CDR1 is SEHNR, CDR2 FQNEAQ (reference sequence). With V trimmed by 3 bases and J by 7 bases, 4 bases remained unmatched. Original processing notes: Cell counts per sample came from amplifying reference gene primers. Only in-frame clones appear in the TCRdb table, and some are missing; sequencing was by immunoSEQ multiplex PCR. V and J calls and clone size follow that table, whereas D and trimming were derived from the DNA. The sample contains a few hundred thousand clones, 70% to 90% of which appear only once. This sequence joins TRBV7-9 and TRBJ2-7, with 12 positions matching TRBD2. Sequencing was carried out using peripheral blood. The origin of this receptor is a woman in her forties or fifties with acute or convalescent COVID-19. This CDR3 reads CASSLTSGSLEQYF. CDR3 nucleotides: TGTGCCAGCAGCTTGACTAGCGGGAGTTTGGAGCAGTACTTC. Drawing the rest from reference TRBV7-9 and TRBJ2-7, the complete variable domain is DTGVSQNPRHKITKRGQNVTFRCDPISEHNRLYWYRQTLGQGPEFLTYFQNEAQLEKSRLLSDRFSAERPKGSFSTLEIQRTEQGDSAMYLCASSLTSGSLEQYFGPGTRLTVT.